Listed here are 10 T cell receptor beta chains from one sample, sequenced in a study of long-term antiretroviral therapy in people with HIV. The immunoSEQ assay was v3.0, run at survey level. This table comes from immunoSEQ multiplex PCR, and its TCRdb copy is limited to in-frame clones, with some not included. The sample has about 20,000 clones; around 73% are singletons. This sample comprised unsorted PBMCs, obtained 0.3 years after starting antiretroviral therapy. These TCRs come from a woman in her forties or fifties with HIV.

The chain combines TRBV5-1 with TRBJ2-3; 7 bases agree with TRBD1. The CDR3 has 16 amino acids. Germline CDR1 and CDR2: SGHRS and YFSETQ. V lost 3 bases and J lost 8; bases outside the gene matches: 15. CDR3 sequence reads: CASSSFNDRVGSTQYF. In nucleotides, the CDR3 is TGCGCCAGCAGCTCCTTTAACGACAGGGTGGGGAGTACGCAGTATTTT.

This rearrangement joins TRBV25-1 to TRBJ2-1; TRBD2 matches at 8 bases. Germline V lookup: CDR1 MGHDK, CDR2 SYGVNS. Germline trimming cut 7 bases from V and 0 bases from J; bases unmatched to any gene: 2. This CDR3 is built from 14 residues. For the CDR3, the DNA is TGTGCCAGCAACCGGGGGGGCTCCTACAATGAGCAGTTCTTC. This encodes CASNRGGSYNEQFF.

V gene TRBV5-5 combines with J gene TRBJ2-6; no clear D gene. Germline CDR1 SGHKS, CDR2 YYEKEE (reference sequence). The CDR3 contains 12 residues. Trimming took off 3 bases at V and 2 bases at J, with 0 bases between the two ends. The CDR3 nucleotides read TGTGCCAGCAGCTCTGGGGCCAACGTCCTGACTTTC. Its protein product is CASSSGANVLTF.

The rearrangement uses TRBV4-1 and TRBJ2-5; TRBD2 matches at 16 bases. This CDR3 is built from 17 residues. Trimming took 5 bases from V and 5 from J; bases not matched to a gene: 8. The germline CDR1 and CDR2 sequences are MGHRA and YSYEKL. The chain's CDR3 is CASSSGTSGGVRETQYF. The DNA of the CDR3 is TGCGCCAGCAGCTCGGGGACTAGCGGGGGGGTTCGCGAGACCCAGTACTTC.

The chain joins TRBV7-8 to TRBJ2-3; D is undetermined. CDR3 length: 14 amino acids. The germline CDR1 and CDR2 sequences are SGHVS and FQNEAQ. The V and J ends lost 5 bases and 2 bases respectively, with 11 bases between them. The CDR3 nucleotides read TGTGCCAGCAGCCCCCCTGCCCACACAGATACGCAGTATTTT. This translates into CASSPPAHTDTQYF. Filled out from reference TRBV7-8 and TRBJ2-3, the complete variable domain reads GAGVSQSPRYKVAKRGQDVALRCDPISGHVSLFWYQQALGQGPEFLTYFQNEAQLDKSGLPSDRFFAERPEGSVSTLKIQRTQQEDSAVYLCASSPPAHTDTQYFGPGTRLTVL.

Regarding this clone: At one end the junction does not follow the germline gene, possibly because of a read error. The chain joins TRBV6-1 to TRBJ1-6; D is perhaps TRBD1 (5 bases). This CDR3 has 11 amino acids. In germline, CDR1 is MNHNS, CDR2 SASEGT. The CDR3 DNA follows: TGTGCCAGCAGTATTAGAGACAGTCATTCCTTT. This gives the protein CASSIRDSHSF.

The rearrangement joins TRBV19 to TRBJ2-2, with D possibly TRBD2 on 5 matching bases. Trimming pared 6 bases from V and 1 base from J, leaving 15 bases between. Germline V CDR1 and CDR2: LNHDA, SQIVND (reference sequence). The CDR3 has 16 residues. CDR3 bases: TGTGCCAGTAGGATTAGGGTCGGACTGAACACCGGGGAGCTGTTTTTT. As protein: CASRIRVGLNTGELFF.

The chain joins TRBV5-1 to TRBJ2-3, with 8 bases aligning to TRBD2. With V trimmed by 2 bases and J by 3 bases, 5 bases remained unmatched. Germline V CDR1 and CDR2: SGHRS, YFSETQ. The CDR3 has 15 residues. This chain's CDR3 is CASSFGLANTDTQYF. The DNA of the CDR3 is TGCGCCAGCAGCTTCGGACTAGCCAATACAGATACGCAGTATTTT.

This clone was counted a few times. The chain carries TRBV27 and TRBJ1-5; D possibly corresponds to TRBD1 (5 bases). The CDR3 covers 15 residues. V lost 3 bases and J 2 bases, leaving 11 bases between the germline ends. CDR1 and CDR2 from the germline V gene are MNHEY and SMNVEV (reference sequence). The CDR3 spells CASSFRGNGNQPQHF. As DNA, the CDR3 is TGTGCCAGCAGTTTTCGGGGGAATGGCAATCAGCCCCAGCATTTT.

This chain joins TRBV7-3 and TRBJ2-3; possible D gene TRBD1, 6 bases. V was clipped by 5 bases and J by 14 bases, with 20 bases between them. Per germline, CDR1 SGHTA and CDR2 FQGTGA. This CDR3 has 13 amino acids. The CDR3, as DNA: TGTGCCAGCAGCCCTGCCAGGGGTTCCTTGCCGTATTTT. It translates to CASSPARGSLPYF. Full variable domain (rest looked up from reference TRBV7-3 and TRBJ2-3): GAGVSQTPSNKVTEKGKYVELRCDPISGHTALYWYRQSLGQGPEFLIYFQGTGAADDSGLPNDRFFAVRPEGSVSTLKIQRTERGDSAVYLCASSPARGSLPYFGPGTRLTVL.